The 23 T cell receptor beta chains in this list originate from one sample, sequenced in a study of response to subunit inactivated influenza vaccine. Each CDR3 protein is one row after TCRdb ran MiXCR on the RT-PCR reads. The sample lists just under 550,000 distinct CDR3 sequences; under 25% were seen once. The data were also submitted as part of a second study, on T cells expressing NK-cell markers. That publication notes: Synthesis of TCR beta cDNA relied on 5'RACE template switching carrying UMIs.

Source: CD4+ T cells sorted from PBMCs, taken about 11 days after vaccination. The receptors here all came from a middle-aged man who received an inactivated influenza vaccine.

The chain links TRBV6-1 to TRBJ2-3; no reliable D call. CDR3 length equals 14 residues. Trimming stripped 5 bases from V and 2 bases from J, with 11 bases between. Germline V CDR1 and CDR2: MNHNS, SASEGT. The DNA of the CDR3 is TGTGCCAGCAGTAAAGACACTATCACAGATACGCAGTATTTT. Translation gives CASSKDTITDTQYF.

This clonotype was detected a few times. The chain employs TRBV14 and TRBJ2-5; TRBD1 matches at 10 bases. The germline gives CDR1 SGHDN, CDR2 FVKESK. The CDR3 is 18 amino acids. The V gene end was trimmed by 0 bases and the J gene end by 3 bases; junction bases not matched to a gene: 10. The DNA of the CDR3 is TGTGCCAGCAGCCAAGATTTGGGACAGGGGATTCGAGAAGAGACCCAGTACTTC. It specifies CASSQDLGQGIREETQYF.

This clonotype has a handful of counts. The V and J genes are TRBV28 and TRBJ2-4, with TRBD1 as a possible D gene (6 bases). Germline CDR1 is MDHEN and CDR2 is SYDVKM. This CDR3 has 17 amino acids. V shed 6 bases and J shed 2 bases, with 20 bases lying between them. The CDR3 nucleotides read TGTGCCAGCAGCCTAGGACAGATCCTTCTATCCAAAAACATTCAGTACTTC. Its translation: CASSLGQILLSKNIQYF.

Here the CDR3 reads CATSDPRTGTGHQETQYF. In DNA form, the CDR3 reads TGTGCCACCAGTGACCCACGGACAGGGACGGGTCATCAAGAGACCCAGTACTTC. This rearrangement joins TRBV24-1 to TRBJ2-5; 8 bases align to TRBD1. This CDR3 has 18 amino acids. Germline-derived CDR1 and CDR2 are KGHDR and SFDVKD. The J segment lost 2 bases and the V segment lost 4 bases, leaving 14 bases of the junction unmatched.

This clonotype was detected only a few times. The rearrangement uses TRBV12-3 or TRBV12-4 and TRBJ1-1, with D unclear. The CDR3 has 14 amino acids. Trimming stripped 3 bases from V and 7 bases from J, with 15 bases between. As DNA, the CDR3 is TGTGCCAGCAGTTTCCGTTCACTCCGGAGTGAAGCTTTCTTT. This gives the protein CASSFRSLRSEAFF.

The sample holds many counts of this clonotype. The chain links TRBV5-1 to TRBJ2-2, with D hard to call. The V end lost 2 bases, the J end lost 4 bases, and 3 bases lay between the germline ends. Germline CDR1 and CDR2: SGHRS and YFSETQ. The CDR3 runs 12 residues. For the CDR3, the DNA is TGCGCCAGCAGCTTCACCACCGGGGAGCTGTTTTTT. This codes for CASSFTTGELFF. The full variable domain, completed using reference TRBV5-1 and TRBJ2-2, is KAGVTQTPRYLIKTRGQQVTLSCSPISGHRSVSWYQQTPGQGLQFLFEYFSETQRNKGNFPGRFSGRQFSNSRSEMNVSTLELGDSALYLCASSFTTGELFFGEGSRLTVL.

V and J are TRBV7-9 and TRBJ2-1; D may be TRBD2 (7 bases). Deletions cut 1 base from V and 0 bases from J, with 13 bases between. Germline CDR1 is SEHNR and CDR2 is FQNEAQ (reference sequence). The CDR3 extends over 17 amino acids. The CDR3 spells CASSLVGGGASYNEQFF. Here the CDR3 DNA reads TGTGCCAGCAGCTTAGTTGGTGGGGGGGCCTCCTACAATGAGCAGTTCTTC.

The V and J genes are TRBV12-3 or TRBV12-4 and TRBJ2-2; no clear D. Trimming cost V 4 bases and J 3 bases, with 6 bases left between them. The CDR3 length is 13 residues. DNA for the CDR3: TGTGCCAGCAGTTGGACGGACACCGGGGAGCTGTTTTTT. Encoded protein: CASSWTDTGELFF.

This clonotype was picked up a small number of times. The CDR3 DNA follows: TGTGCCAGCAGCTTAGGACCGAGCGGGACCCAGTACTTC. Amino acid sequence: CASSLGPSGTQYF. The chain carries TRBV7-2 and TRBJ2-5; TRBD2 is a possible D gene (5 bases). The length of the CDR3 is 13 residues. Germline V CDR1 and CDR2: SGHTA, FQGNSA. The V end was cut by 1 base, the J end by 7 bases, with 10 bases between. The full variable domain, in which reference TRBV7-2 and TRBJ2-5 provide the parts outside the CDR3, is GAGVSQSPSNKVTEKGKDVELRCDPISGHTALYWYRQSLGQGLEFLIYFQGNSAPDKSGLPSDRFSAERTGGSVSTLTIQRTQQEDSAVYLCASSLGPSGTQYFGPGTRLLVL.

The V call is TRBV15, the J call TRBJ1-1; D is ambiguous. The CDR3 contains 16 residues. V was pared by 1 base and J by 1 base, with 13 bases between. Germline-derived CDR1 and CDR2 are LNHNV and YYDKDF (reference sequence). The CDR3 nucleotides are TGTGCCACCAGCAGAGGAGGCAGTAACTGGAACACTGAAGCTTTCTTT. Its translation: CATSRGGSNWNTEAFF.

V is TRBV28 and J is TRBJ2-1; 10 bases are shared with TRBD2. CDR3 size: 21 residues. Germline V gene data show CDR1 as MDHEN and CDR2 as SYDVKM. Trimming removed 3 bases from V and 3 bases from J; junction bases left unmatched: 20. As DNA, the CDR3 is TGTGCCAGCAGTTTGTCGGGTTCGGGTTGGATACTAGCGGGGAACTACAATGAGCAGTTCTTC. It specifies CASSLSGSGWILAGNYNEQFF.

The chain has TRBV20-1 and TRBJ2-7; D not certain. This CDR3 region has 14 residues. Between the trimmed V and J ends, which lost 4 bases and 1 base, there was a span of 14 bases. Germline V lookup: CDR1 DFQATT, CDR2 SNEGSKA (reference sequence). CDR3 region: CSATKSLKSYEQYF. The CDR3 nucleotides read TGCAGTGCTACAAAATCCCTCAAATCCTACGAGCAGTACTTC.

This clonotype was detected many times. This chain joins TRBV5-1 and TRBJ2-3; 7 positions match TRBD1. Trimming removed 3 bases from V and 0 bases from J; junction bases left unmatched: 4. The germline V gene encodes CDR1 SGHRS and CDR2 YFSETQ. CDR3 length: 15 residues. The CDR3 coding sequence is TGCGCCAGCAGCTCGGGACAGACTAGCACAGATACGCAGTATTTT. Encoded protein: CASSSGQTSTDTQYF.

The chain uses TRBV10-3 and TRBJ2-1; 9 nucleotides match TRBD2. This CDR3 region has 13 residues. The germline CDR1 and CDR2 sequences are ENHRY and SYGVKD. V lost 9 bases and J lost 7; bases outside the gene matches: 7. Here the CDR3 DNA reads TGTGCCATAGCTAGCGGGAATGAGAATGAGCAGTTCTTC. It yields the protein CAIASGNENEQFF.

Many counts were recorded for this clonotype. The CDR3 loop is CAISDRDYGYTF. CDR3 coding DNA: TGTGCCATCAGTGACAGGGACTATGGCTACACCTTC. V and J are TRBV10-3 and TRBJ1-2; tentatively, D is TRBD1 (5 bases). The CDR3 has 12 amino acids. The germline V gene encodes CDR1 ENHRY and CDR2 SYGVKD. V dropped 3 bases and J dropped 3 bases, with 5 bases sitting between them.

CDR3 region: CASSTYRGKSSYNEQFF. CDR3 nucleotides: TGTGCCAGCAGCACTTACAGGGGCAAGTCCTCCTACAATGAGCAGTTCTTC. The rearrangement uses TRBV7-8 and TRBJ2-1; the match to TRBD1 covers 7 bases. With 5 bases clipped from V and 0 bases from J, the junction kept 10 bases outside the gene matches. This CDR3 contains 17 residues. Germline CDR1 reads SGHVS; CDR2 reads FQNEAQ.

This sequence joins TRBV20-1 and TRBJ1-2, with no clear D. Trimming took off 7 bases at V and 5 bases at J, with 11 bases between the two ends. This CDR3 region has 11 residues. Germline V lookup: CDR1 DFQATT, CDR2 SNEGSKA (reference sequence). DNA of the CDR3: TGCAGTGATTCGACGGAGTATGGCTACACCTTC. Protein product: CSDSTEYGYTF.

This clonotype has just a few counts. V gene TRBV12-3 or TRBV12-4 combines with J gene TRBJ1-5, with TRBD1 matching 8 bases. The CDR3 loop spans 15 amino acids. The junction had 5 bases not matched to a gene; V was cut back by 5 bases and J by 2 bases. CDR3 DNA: TGTGCCAGCAGTCCCGCGACAGGGGGCAATCAGCCCCAGCATTTT. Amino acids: CASSPATGGNQPQHF.

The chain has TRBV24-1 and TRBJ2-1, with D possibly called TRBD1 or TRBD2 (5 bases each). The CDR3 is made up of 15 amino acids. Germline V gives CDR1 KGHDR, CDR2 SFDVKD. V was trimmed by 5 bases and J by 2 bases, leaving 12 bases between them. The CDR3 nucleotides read TGTGCCACCAGTGCGGGGCCACAGACCTACAATGAGCAGTTCTTC. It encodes CATSAGPQTYNEQFF.

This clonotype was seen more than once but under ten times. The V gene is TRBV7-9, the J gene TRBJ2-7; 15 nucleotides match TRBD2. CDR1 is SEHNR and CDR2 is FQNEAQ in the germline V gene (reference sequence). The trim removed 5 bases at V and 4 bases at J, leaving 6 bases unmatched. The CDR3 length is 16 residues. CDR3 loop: CASSPGLAGGRYEQYF. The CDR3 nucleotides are TGTGCCAGCAGCCCGGGACTAGCGGGAGGAAGATACGAGCAGTACTTC. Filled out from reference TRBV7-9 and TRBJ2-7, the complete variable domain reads DTGVSQNPRHKITKRGQNVTFRCDPISEHNRLYWYRQTLGQGPEFLTYFQNEAQLEKSRLLSDRFSAERPKGSFSTLEIQRTEQGDSAMYLCASSPGLAGGRYEQYFGPGTRLTVT.

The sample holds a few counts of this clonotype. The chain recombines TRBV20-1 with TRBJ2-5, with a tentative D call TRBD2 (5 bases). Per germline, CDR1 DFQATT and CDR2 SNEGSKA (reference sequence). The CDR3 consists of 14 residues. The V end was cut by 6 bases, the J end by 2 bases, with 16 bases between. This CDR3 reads CSAGLRTGQETQYF. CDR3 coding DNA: TGCAGTGCGGGGTTAAGGACGGGGCAAGAGACCCAGTACTTC.

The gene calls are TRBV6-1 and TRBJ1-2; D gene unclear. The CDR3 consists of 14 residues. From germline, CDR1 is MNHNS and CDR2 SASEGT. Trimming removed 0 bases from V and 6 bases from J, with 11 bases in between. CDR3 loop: CASSEAPGINGYTF. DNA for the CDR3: TGTGCCAGCAGTGAAGCGCCCGGGATCAATGGCTACACCTTC.

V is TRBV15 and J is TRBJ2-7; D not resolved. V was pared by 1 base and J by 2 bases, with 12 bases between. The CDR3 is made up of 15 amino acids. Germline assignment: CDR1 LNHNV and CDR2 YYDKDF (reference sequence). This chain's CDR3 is CATSRGQGPTYEQYF. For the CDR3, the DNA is TGTGCCACCAGCAGAGGACAAGGACCGACCTACGAGCAGTACTTC. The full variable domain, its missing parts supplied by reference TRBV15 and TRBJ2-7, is DAMVIQNPRYQVTQFGKPVTLSCSQTLNHNVMYWYQQKSSQAPKLLFHYYDKDFNNEADTPDNFQSRRPNTSFCFLDIRSPGLGDTAMYLCATSRGQGPTYEQYFGPGTRLTVT.